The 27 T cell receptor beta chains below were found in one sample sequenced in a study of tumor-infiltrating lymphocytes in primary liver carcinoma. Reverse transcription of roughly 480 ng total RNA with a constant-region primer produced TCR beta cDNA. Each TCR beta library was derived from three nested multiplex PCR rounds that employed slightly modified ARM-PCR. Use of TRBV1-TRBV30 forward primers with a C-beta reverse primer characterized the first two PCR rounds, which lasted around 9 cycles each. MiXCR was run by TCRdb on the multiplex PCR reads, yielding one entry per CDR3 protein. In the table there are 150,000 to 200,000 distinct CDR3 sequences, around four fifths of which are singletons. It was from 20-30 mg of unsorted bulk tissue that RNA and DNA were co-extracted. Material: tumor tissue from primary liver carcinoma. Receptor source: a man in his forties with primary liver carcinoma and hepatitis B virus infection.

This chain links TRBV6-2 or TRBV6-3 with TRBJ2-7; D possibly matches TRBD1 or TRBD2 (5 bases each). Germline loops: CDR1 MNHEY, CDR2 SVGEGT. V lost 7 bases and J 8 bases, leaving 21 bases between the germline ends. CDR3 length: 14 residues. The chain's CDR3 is CASTPRGLRVKQYF. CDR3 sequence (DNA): TGTGCCAGCACCCCTCGCGGACTCAGGGTCAAGCAGTACTTC.

The CDR3 nucleotides read TGTGCCAACAGTTTCAGCGGGGGACACGAGACCCAGTACTTC. Protein product: CANSFSGGHETQYF. The chain employs TRBV11-2 and TRBJ2-5; 8 bases are shared with TRBD2. This CDR3 spans 14 amino acids. Germline CDR1 SGHAT, CDR2 FQNNGV. V lost 10 bases to trimming and J lost 5 bases; unmatched junction nucleotides: 12.

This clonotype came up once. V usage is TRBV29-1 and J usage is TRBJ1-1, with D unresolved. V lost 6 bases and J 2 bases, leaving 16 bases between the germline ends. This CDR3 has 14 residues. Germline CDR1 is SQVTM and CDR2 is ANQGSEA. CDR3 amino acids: CSVRPPGRNTEAFF. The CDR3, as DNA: TGCAGCGTCCGCCCCCCCGGGAGAAACACTGAAGCTTTCTTT.

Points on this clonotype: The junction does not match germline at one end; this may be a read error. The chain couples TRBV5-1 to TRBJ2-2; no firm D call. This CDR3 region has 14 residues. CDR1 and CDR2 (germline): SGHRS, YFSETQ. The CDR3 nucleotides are TGCTCCAGCAGCCTGATCGGAGACACCGGGGAGCTGTTTTTT. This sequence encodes CSSSLIGDTGELFF.

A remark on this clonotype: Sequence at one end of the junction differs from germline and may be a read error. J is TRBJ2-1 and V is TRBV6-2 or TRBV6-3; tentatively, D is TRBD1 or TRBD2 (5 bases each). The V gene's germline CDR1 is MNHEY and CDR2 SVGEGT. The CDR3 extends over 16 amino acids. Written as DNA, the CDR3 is TGTGCCAGCAGTTACATGGGGACGGCCTCCTACAATGAGCAGTTTTTC. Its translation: CASSYMGTASYNEQFF.

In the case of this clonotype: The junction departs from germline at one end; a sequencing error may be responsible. For the CDR3, the DNA is TGTGCCAGCGGTGAAATAGGAGGACACTACACAGATATGCAATATTTT. Translating it yields CASGEIGGHYTDMQYF. The chain recombines TRBV6-1 with TRBJ2-3, with D perhaps matching TRBD1 or TRBD2 (5 bases each). From germline, CDR1 is MNHNS and CDR2 SASEGT. This CDR3 spans 16 amino acids.

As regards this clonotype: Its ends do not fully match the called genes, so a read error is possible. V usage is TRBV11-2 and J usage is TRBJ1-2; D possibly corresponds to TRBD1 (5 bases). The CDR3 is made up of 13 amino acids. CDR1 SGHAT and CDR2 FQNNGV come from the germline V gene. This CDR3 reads CASSRQRVYGCTF. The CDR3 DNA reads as TGTGCCAGCAGCCGACAGCGAGTCTATGGCTGCACCTTC.

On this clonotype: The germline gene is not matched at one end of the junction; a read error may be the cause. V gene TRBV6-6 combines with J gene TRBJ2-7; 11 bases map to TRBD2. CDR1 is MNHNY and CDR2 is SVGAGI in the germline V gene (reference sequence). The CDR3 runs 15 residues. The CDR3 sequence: CVSSQLAGVLDEQYF. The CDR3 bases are TGTGTCAGCAGTCAACTAGCGGGAGTGTTGGACGAGCAGTATTTC.

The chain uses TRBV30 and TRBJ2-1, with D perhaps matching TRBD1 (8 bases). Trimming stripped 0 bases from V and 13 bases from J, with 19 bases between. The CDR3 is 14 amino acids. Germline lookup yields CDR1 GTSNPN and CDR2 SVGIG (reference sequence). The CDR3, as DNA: TGTGCCTGGAGTGTACAGGGGGGGGGGGCCCGACAGTTCTTC. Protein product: CAWSVQGGGARQFF.

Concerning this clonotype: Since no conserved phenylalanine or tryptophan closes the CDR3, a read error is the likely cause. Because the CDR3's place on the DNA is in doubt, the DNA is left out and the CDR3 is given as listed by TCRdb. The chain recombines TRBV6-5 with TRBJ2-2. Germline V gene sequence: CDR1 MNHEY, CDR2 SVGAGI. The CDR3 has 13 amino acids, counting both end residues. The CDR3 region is CASIYQDTGELFS.

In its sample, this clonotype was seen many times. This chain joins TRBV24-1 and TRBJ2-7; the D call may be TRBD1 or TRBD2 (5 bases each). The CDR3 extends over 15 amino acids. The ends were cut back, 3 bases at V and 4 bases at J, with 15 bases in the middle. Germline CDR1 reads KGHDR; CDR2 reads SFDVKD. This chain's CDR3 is CATSDGDPGVYEQYF. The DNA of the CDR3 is TGTGCCACCAGTGATGGGGACCCCGGGGTGTACGAGCAGTACTTC.

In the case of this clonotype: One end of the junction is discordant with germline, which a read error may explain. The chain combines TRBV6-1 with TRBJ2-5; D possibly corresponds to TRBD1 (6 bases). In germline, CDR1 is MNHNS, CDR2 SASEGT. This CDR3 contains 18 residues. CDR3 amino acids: CVSSENLMGATVGETQYF. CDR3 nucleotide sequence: TGTGTCAGCAGTGAAAATTTAATGGGGGCGACCGTTGGAGAGACCCAGTACTTC.

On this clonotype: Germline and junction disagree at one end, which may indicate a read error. This CDR3 is CDSSLGGVRAYDVQFF. For the CDR3, the DNA is TGTGACAGCAGCTTGGGTGGAGTAAGGGCTTACGATGTGCAGTTCTTC. This chain links TRBV5-8 with TRBJ2-1; no reliable D call. Germline-derived CDR1 and CDR2 are SGHTS and YDEGEE. The CDR3 length is 16 residues.

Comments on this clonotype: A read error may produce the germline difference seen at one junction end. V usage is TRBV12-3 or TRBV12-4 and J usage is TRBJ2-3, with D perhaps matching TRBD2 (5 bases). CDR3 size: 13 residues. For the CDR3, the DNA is TGTGCCAGCAGTACAAGCGGCACAGATACGCGGTATTTT. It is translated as CASSTSGTDTRYF.

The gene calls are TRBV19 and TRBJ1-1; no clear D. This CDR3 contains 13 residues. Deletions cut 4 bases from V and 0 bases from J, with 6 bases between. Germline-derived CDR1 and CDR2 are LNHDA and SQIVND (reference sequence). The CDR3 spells CASSRIVNTEAFF. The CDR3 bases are TGTGCCAGTAGTAGGATAGTGAACACTGAAGCTTTCTTT.

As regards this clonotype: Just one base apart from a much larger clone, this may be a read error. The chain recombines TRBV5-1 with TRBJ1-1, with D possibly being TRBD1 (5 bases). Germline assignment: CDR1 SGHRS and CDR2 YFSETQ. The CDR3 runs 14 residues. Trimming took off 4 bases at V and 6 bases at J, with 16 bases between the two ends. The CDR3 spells CASSLRWGDSEAFF. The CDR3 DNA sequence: TGCGCCAGCAGCCTTCGGTGGGGGGATTCTGAAGCTTTCTTT.

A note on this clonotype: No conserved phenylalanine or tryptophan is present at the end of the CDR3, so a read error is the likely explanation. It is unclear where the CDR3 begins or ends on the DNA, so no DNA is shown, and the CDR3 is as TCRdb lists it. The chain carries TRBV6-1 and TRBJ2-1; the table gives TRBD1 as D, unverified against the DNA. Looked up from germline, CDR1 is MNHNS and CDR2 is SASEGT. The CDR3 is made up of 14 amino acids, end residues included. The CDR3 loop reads CASNTGDSYNEQFI.

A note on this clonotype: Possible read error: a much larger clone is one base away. The CDR3: CASSIFPGYNEQFF. The CDR3 DNA sequence: TGTGCCAGCAGCATATTTCCGGGCTACAATGAGCAGTTCTTC. The chain recombines TRBV11-3 with TRBJ2-1; D gene uncertain. Germline V lookup: CDR1 SGHNT, CDR2 YENEEA. This CDR3 comprises 14 residues. The ends were cut back, 5 bases at V and 3 bases at J, with 11 bases in the middle.

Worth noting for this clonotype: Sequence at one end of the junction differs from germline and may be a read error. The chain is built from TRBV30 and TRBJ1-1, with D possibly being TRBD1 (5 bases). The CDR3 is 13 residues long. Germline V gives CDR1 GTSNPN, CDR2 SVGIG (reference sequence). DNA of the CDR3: TGTGCGTGGAGCCTCTTCGAGGGGACTGAAACTATCTTT. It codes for CAWSLFEGTETIF.

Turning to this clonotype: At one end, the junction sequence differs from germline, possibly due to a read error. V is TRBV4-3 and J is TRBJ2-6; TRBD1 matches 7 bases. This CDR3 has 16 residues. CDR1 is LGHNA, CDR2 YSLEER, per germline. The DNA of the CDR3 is TGCGCCAGCAGCCAAGCGGGACAGTTCCAGGCCAACGTCCTGTCTTTC. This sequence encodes CASSQAGQFQANVLSF.

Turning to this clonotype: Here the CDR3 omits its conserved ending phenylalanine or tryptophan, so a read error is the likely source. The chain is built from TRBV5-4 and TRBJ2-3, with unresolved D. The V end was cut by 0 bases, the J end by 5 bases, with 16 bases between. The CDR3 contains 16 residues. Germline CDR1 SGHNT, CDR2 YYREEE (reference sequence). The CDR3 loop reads CASSLGGGWARDTQYY. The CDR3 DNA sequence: TGTGCCAGCAGCTTGGGCGGTGGGTGGGCACGAGATACGCAGTATTAT.

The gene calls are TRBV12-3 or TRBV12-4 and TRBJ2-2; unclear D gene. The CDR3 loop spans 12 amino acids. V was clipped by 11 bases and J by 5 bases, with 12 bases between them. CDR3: CAGAYATGELFF. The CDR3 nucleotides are TGTGCCGGTGCCTATGCAACCGGGGAGCTGTTTTTT.

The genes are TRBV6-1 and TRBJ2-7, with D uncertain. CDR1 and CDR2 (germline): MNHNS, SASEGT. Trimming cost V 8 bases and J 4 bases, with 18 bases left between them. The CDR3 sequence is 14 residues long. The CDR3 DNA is TGTGCCAGCCTCAGGACGGAGTTTAAATACGAGCAGTACTTC. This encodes CASLRTEFKYEQYF.

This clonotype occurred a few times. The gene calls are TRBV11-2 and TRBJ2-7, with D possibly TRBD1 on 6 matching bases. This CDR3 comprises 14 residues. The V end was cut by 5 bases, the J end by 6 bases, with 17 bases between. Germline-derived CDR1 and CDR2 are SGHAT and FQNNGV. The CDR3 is CASSPPSGASEQYF. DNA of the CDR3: TGTGCCAGCAGCCCCCCTTCAGGGGCTAGCGAGCAGTACTTC.

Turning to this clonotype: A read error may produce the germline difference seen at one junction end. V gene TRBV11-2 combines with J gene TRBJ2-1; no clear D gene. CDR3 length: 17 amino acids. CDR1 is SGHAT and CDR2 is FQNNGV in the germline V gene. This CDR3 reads CASSLFGLSSSYNEKFF. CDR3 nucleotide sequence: TGTGCCAGCAGCTTATTCGGTCTCTCGAGTTCCTACAATGAGAAGTTCTTC.

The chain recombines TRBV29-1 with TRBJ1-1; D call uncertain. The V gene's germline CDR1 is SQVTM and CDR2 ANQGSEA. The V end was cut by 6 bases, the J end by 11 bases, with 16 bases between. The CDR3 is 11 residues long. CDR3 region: CSVGRIGEAFF. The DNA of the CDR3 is TGCAGCGTCGGGAGGATAGGTGAGGCTTTCTTT.

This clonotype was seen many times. The CDR3 DNA reads as TGTGCCAGCAGTAGGGTAACAGATGGCTACACCTTC. Its protein is CASSRVTDGYTF. J is TRBJ1-2 and V is TRBV28; D unclear. Germline assignment: CDR1 MDHEN and CDR2 SYDVKM. CDR3 size: 12 residues. The V gene lost 5 bases and the J gene lost 6 bases, with 10 bases spanning the gap.